The T cell receptor beta chain described here comes from a study of blood T cells in healthy people across ages. The CDR3 sequence is 14 residues long. Trimming at V came to 3 bases and at J to 11 bases, leaving 9 bases not matched to a gene. The authors ran a second PCR of 7 to 11 cycles using a sample-barcoded 5' primer and a J-beta primer mix. From the 5' RACE reads, TCRdb called clonotypes with MiXCR, one entry per CDR3 protein. The table lists roughly 1.6 million distinct CDR3 sequences, approximately 32% of them singletons. Broader study findings: Unsorted PBMCs prevented conclusive naive versus antigen-experienced comparison.

Each sample had at least 7 million PBMCs isolated. Every sample gave at least 6 micrograms of total RNA when it was extracted. About this clonotype: Its target is unknown.

The chain recombines TRBV12-3 or TRBV12-4 with TRBJ1-1; 10 bases match TRBD1. The origin of this receptor is a woman aged 25 to 39 in good health. Sequencing was carried out using blood. Written as DNA, the CDR3 is TGTGCCAGCAGTTTCAGTCCATCGGGACAGGGGGCTTTCTTT. As protein: CASSFSPSGQGAFF.